These 19 T cell receptor beta chains share one sample of origin, sequenced in a study of blood T cell repertoires in COVID-19. Here immunoSEQ multiplex PCR was the method, and the copy in TCRdb shows in-frame clones only, minus some. Among fewer than 300,000 clones listed, 80% to 90% were seen once. Input material: PBMCs or T cells enriched from blood (not recorded which). The source of these receptors is a man in his forties who had recovered from COVID-19.

The chain uses TRBV14 and TRBJ1-2, with D unclear. The V gene's germline CDR1 is SGHDN and CDR2 FVKESK. Trimming removed 3 bases at V and 2 bases at J, with 7 bases between. This CDR3 has 13 residues. CDR3 in amino acids: CASSHSRNYGYTF. The CDR3 DNA is TGTGCCAGCAGCCATTCTCGGAACTATGGCTACACCTTC.

The chain combines TRBV4-1 with TRBJ2-5, with D perhaps TRBD2 (6 bases). The CDR3 sequence is 15 residues long. V lost 3 bases, J lost 0 bases, and 11 bases lay in between. The germline V gene has CDR1 MGHRA and CDR2 YSYEKL. The DNA of the CDR3 is TGCGCCAGCAGCCAGGTAGCGGCCCACCAAGAGACCCAGTACTTC. It encodes CASSQVAAHQETQYF.

The CDR3 sequence: CASSGRDRGAGELFF. CDR3 sequence (DNA): TGTGCCAGCAGCGGGAGGGACAGGGGGGCCGGGGAGCTGTTTTTT. This chain connects TRBV7-6 to TRBJ2-2; TRBD1 agrees at 11 bases. Looked up from germline, CDR1 is SGHVS and CDR2 is FNYEAQ. The CDR3 has 15 residues. The ends lost 5 bases at V and 6 bases at J; junction bases unmatched: 5.

The chain carries TRBV28 and TRBJ2-7; TRBD1 aligns across 8 bases. Germline V gene data show CDR1 as MDHEN and CDR2 as SYDVKM. The CDR3 spans 13 residues. Trimming at V came to 4 bases and at J to 4 bases, leaving 3 bases not matched to a gene. CDR3 protein: CASSSGGIYEQYF. As DNA, the CDR3 is TGTGCCAGCAGTTCAGGGGGCATTTACGAGCAGTACTTC.

The rearrangement links TRBV11-2 to TRBJ1-2, with TRBD1 matching 8 bases. The trim removed 0 bases at V and 8 bases at J, leaving 11 bases unmatched. The CDR3 spans 16 residues. Germline-derived CDR1 and CDR2 are SGHAT and FQNNGV. CDR3 region: CASSLDRGTGQGGYTF. For the CDR3, the DNA is TGTGCCAGCAGCTTAGATCGCGGGACAGGACAGGGCGGCTACACCTTC. Complete variable domain (other parts from reference TRBV11-2 and TRBJ1-2): EAGVAQSPRYKIIEKRQSVAFWCNPISGHATLYWYQQILGQGPKLLIQFQNNGVVDDSQLPKDRFSAERLKGVDSTLKIQPAKLEDSAVYLCASSLDRGTGQGGYTFGSGTRLTVV.

Only one count was recorded for this clone. J is TRBJ1-2 and V is TRBV15; unclear D gene. The CDR3 covers 12 residues. Trimming cost V 6 bases and J 4 bases, with 9 bases left between them. Germline loops: CDR1 LNHNV, CDR2 YYDKDF (reference sequence). The CDR3 here is CATSNSLYGYTF. The CDR3 region has the DNA TGTGCCACCAGTAACAGCCTCTATGGCTACACCTTC.

This chain uses TRBV7-6 with TRBJ2-7, with D perhaps TRBD2 (5 bases). V gave up 3 bases and J gave up 3 bases, with 12 bases separating them. Germline V CDR1 and CDR2: SGHVS, FNYEAQ. This CDR3 is 14 amino acids long. CDR3 in amino acids: CASSFNPRGYEQYF. The CDR3 bases are TGTGCCAGCAGCTTCAACCCTCGGGGCTACGAGCAGTACTTC.

V and J are TRBV10-1 and TRBJ2-3; 11 nucleotides line up with TRBD2. This CDR3 spans 17 amino acids. With 4 bases clipped from V and 5 bases from J, the junction kept 11 bases outside the gene matches. Germline V CDR1 and CDR2: WNHNN, SYGVQD (reference sequence). The CDR3: CASSALLGLAGGDTQYF. The CDR3 DNA is TGCGCCAGCAGTGCTCTATTGGGCCTAGCGGGAGGAGATACGCAGTATTTT.

The rearrangement links TRBV9 to TRBJ2-3; a weak D match, TRBD1 (5 bases). Germline V CDR1 and CDR2: SGDLS, YYNGEE. Trimming stripped 0 bases from V and 6 bases from J, with 14 bases between. The CDR3 length is 15 residues. The CDR3 DNA follows: TGTGCCAGCAGCGTAGGTAGGACACCGTCGGATACGCAGTATTTT. Encoded protein: CASSVGRTPSDTQYF. The variable domain in full, completed from reference TRBV9 and TRBJ2-3, reads DSGVTQTPKHLITATGQRVTLRCSPRSGDLSVYWYQQSLDQGLQFLIQYYNGEERAKGNILERFSAQQFPDLHSELNLSSLELGDSALYFCASSVGRTPSDTQYFGPGTRLTVL.

The chain links TRBV7-8 to TRBJ2-5; D unresolved. Trimming removed 5 bases from V and 5 bases from J, with 9 bases in between. Germline lookup yields CDR1 SGHVS and CDR2 FQNEAQ. The CDR3 has 12 amino acids. CDR3: CASSPAEETQYF. The CDR3 nucleotides are TGTGCCAGCAGCCCCGCTGAGGAGACCCAGTACTTC. The full variable domain, rest sourced from reference TRBV7-8 and TRBJ2-5, is GAGVSQSPRYKVAKRGQDVALRCDPISGHVSLFWYQQALGQGPEFLTYFQNEAQLDKSGLPSDRFFAERPEGSVSTLKIQRTQQEDSAVYLCASSPAEETQYFGPGTRLLVL.

DNA of the CDR3: TGTGCCAGCAGCTTACTCGAGGGAGGGAGATACAATGAGCAGTTCTTC. Encoded protein: CASSLLEGGRYNEQFF. The rearrangement uses TRBV7-3 and TRBJ2-1; TRBD2 matches 7 bases. This CDR3 has 16 residues. Per germline, CDR1 SGHTA and CDR2 FQGTGA. J gave up 4 bases and V 2 bases, and 8 bases lay outside the gene matches.

This chain uses TRBV7-9 with TRBJ2-7; D unresolved. There are 15 residues in the CDR3. Trimming removed 2 bases at V and 2 bases at J, with 13 bases between. The germline V gene has CDR1 SEHNR and CDR2 FQNEAQ (reference sequence). Written as DNA, the CDR3 is TGTGCCAGCAGCTTATCGGCGACACCCACCTACGAGCAGTACTTC. Amino acids: CASSLSATPTYEQYF.

The chain couples TRBV6-5 to TRBJ1-2; 7 bases match TRBD1. The CDR3 has 14 residues. V was clipped by 8 bases and J by 8 bases; unmatched bases: 14. Germline CDR1 and CDR2: MNHEY and SVGAGI. The CDR3 DNA sequence: TGTGCCAGCCGCGGGGCCGCAGGGGGTAAAGGCTACACCTTC. Amino acid sequence: CASRGAAGGKGYTF.

The chain links TRBV5-6 to TRBJ2-1, with TRBD1 matching over 7 bases. CDR1 is SGHDT, CDR2 YYEEEE, per germline. Unmatched junction bases numbered 9, after V lost 4 bases and J lost 5 bases. The CDR3 extends over 15 amino acids. CDR3 residues: CASSADTGVDNEQFF. In DNA form, the CDR3 reads TGTGCCAGCAGCGCGGATACAGGGGTCGACAATGAGCAGTTCTTC.

The genes are TRBV6-5 and TRBJ2-7, with 7 bases fitting TRBD2. The germline V gene has CDR1 MNHEY and CDR2 SVGAGI. The V and J ends lost 7 bases and 1 base, in that order; junction bases with no gene match: 10. This CDR3 spans 15 amino acids. The CDR3 DNA reads as TGTGCCAGCACCTCAATGGGGGAGGGTTCCTACGAGCAGTACTTC. It encodes CASTSMGEGSYEQYF.

The chain recombines TRBV5-5 with TRBJ2-3, with TRBD1 as a possible D gene (6 bases). The CDR3 length is 14 residues. From germline, CDR1 is SGHKS and CDR2 YYEKEE (reference sequence). Trimming took 1 base from V and 4 from J, leaving 10 bases between them. The CDR3 coding sequence is TGTGCCAGCAGCTTGTCGGCAGGGGCAGATACGCAGTATTTT. It yields the protein CASSLSAGADTQYF.

V is TRBV6-1 and J is TRBJ2-5; 7 positions agree with TRBD1. The CDR3 length is 14 residues. Germline V gene sequence: CDR1 MNHNS, CDR2 SASEGT. V was pared by 4 bases and J by 4 bases, with 6 bases of the junction left unmatched. The CDR3 DNA reads TGTGCCAGCAGTGCAGCAGGGGGTCTAGAGACCCAGTACTTC. Translated: CASSAAGGLETQYF.

This chain joins TRBV5-1 and TRBJ2-3, with 15 bases identical to TRBD2. The CDR3 runs 19 residues. The V segment lost 4 bases and the J segment 1 base; nucleotides outside the gene matches: 10. CDR1 is SGHRS and CDR2 is YFSETQ in the germline V gene. CDR3 sequence reads: CASSARTSGRALGTDTQYF. As DNA, the CDR3 is TGCGCCAGCAGCGCCCGGACTAGCGGGAGGGCCTTAGGCACAGATACGCAGTATTTT.

The chain links TRBV18 to TRBJ1-3; 8 positions agree with TRBD1. Germline values: CDR1 KGHSH, CDR2 LQKENI. V trimming: 2 bases; J trimming: 2 bases; junction bases outside the gene matches: 8. The CDR3 has 17 residues. The CDR3 DNA reads as TGTGCCAGCTCACCAAACAGGGGGAAAATGACTGGAAACACCATATATTTT. Protein product: CASSPNRGKMTGNTIYF. The whole variable domain, filled in from reference TRBV18 and TRBJ1-3, reads NAGVMQNPRHLVRRRGQEARLRCSPMKGHSHVYWYRQLPEEGLKFMVYLQKENIIDESGMPKERFSAEFPKEGPSILRIQQVVRGDSAAYFCASSPNRGKMTGNTIYFGEGSWLTVV.